This is a list of T cell receptor beta chains from one sample in a study of T cells in Graves' hyperthyroidism and ophthalmopathy. MiXCR, applied by TCRdb to the multiplex PCR reads, yields one record per CDR3 protein. The repertoire has approximately 640,000 distinct CDR3 sequences, 15% to 20% of them found once; the top ten carry 3.8%. Sequenced: blood. The receptor set was obtained from a woman in her 30s with Graves' hyperthyroidism. Each CDR3 is given with its conserved first and last residue. Each record gives: clone size, J gene, V gene, D gene, CDR3 protein, CDR3 DNA. D genes are given only for firm matches. Not every row has a clone size; where given, it reads once, few, many or a size class.

. TRBJ2-2 TRBV2 . CASSEGFANTGELFF TGTGCCAGCAGTGAGGGGTTCGCGAACACCGGGGAGCTGTTTTTT
many TRBJ1-2 TRBV28 TRBD1 CASRPQGAGYGYTF TGTGCCAGCAGGCCACAGGGGGCCGGCTATGGCTACACCTTC
once TRBJ2-5 TRBV9 . CASSVSGRPRGEETQYF TGTGCCAGCAGCGTGTCGGGACGACCAAGAGGGGAAGAGACCCAGTACTTC
few TRBJ2-4 TRBV7-2 TRBD1 CASSLGWFRTGARAKNIQYF TGTGCCAGCAGCTTAGGTTGGTTCAGGACAGGGGCAAGAGCCAAAAACATTCAGTACTTC
many TRBJ1-2 TRBV28 TRBD1 CASTYGGRGWDGYTF TGTGCCAGCACTTACGGGGGCAGGGGGTGGGATGGCTACACCTTC
few TRBJ2-2 TRBV7-2 TRBD1 CASNDRGKGGELFF TGTGCCAGCAACGACAGGGGAAAGGGCGGGGAGCTGTTTTTT
many TRBJ2-5 TRBV20-1 TRBD2 CSARVSGRSMETQYF TGCAGTGCTAGAGTTAGCGGGAGAAGTATGGAGACCCAGTACTTC
. TRBJ2-5 TRBV6-1 . CASRTQDPETQYF TGTGCCAGCAGGACCCAGGACCCAGAGACCCAGTACTTC
many TRBJ2-1 TRBV9 . CASSVEVDLTYNEQFF TGTGCCAGCAGCGTAGAGGTGGACTTAACCTACAATGAGCAGTTCTTC
. TRBJ2-2 TRBV30 TRBD1 CAWSGAGTGPTGELFF TGTGCCTGGAGTGGTGCCGGGACAGGGCCCACCGGGGAGCTGTTTTTT
many TRBJ1-5 TRBV27 TRBD1 CASGTGEYQPQHF TGTGCCAGCGGGACAGGGGAATATCAGCCCCAGCATTTT
. TRBJ2-7 TRBV4-2 . CASSQETRGHEQYF TGTGCCAGCAGCCAAGAGACTAGGGGCCACGAGCAGTACTTC
many TRBJ2-1 TRBV12-3/TRBV12-4 TRBD2 CASSISLAGSYNEQFF TGTGCCAGCAGTATATCACTAGCGGGTAGTTACAATGAGCAGTTCTTC
few TRBJ2-1 TRBV4-2 TRBD1 CASSRPRAQGGYNEQFF TGTGCCAGCAGCCGCCCCCGGGCACAGGGGGGTTACAATGAGCAGTTCTTC
many TRBJ2-5 TRBV11-1 . CASSWGQGETQYF TGTGCCAGCAGCTGGGGGCAAGGAGAGACCCAGTACTTC
many TRBJ1-2 TRBV10-3 . CAISPSGEFYGYTF TGTGCCATCAGTCCCTCAGGGGAATTCTATGGCTACACCTTC
many TRBJ2-1 TRBV6-1 TRBD1 CASSASDRYNEQFF TGTGCCAGCAGTGCATCGGACAGGTACAATGAGCAGTTCTTC
. TRBJ2-1 TRBV7-2 . CASSKAGVNNEQFF TGTGCCAGCAGTAAGGCAGGGGTCAACAATGAGCAGTTCTTC
many TRBJ2-3 TRBV3-1 TRBD1 CASSQRGPGETDTQYF TGTGCCAGCAGCCAGAGGGGGCCCGGGGAGACAGATACGCAGTATTTT
. TRBJ2-2 TRBV9 TRBD2 CASSVGTSGRADTGELFF TGTGCCAGCAGCGTAGGGACTAGCGGGAGGGCGGATACCGGGGAGCTGTTTTTT
. TRBJ1-2 TRBV6-1 . CASRTAGSGYGYTF TGTGCCAGCAGGACCGCCGGGTCGGGCTATGGCTACACCTTC
. TRBJ1-3 TRBV6-2/TRBV6-3 . CASSYRQSHSGNTIYF TGTGCCAGCAGTTACCGGCAGAGCCACTCTGGAAACACCATATATTTT
few TRBJ2-2 TRBV20-1 . CSAREGGNTGELFF TGCAGTGCTAGAGAGGGGGGAAACACCGGGGAGCTGTTTTTT
. TRBJ1-5 TRBV20-1 . CSAEQGVPPQHF TGCAGTGCGGAACAGGGTGTCCCGCCCCAGCATTTT
few TRBJ1-1 TRBV6-1 . CASCINLGNTEAFF TGTGCCAGCTGTATAAACCTGGGGAACACTGAAGCTTTCTTT
many TRBJ2-3 TRBV28 TRBD1 CASSSPGREVVNRGFSDTQYF TGTGCCAGCAGTTCCCCAGGCCGGGAAGTCGTGAACAGGGGTTTTTCAGATACGCAGTATTTT
. TRBJ1-2 TRBV7-9 TRBD1 CASSPRQGAWYGYTF TGTGCCAGCAGCCCCAGACAGGGGGCGTGGTATGGCTACACCTTC
. TRBJ2-1 TRBV7-2 TRBD1 CASSLVPTRGYNEQFF TGTGCCAGCAGCTTAGTCCCTACCAGGGGGTACAATGAGCAGTTCTTC
. TRBJ2-7 TRBV7-3 TRBD1 CASSLQGTGGYEQYF TGTGCCAGCAGCTTACAAGGGACAGGGGGGTACGAGCAGTACTTC
many TRBJ1-1 TRBV28 TRBD1 CASSTGQGTEAFF TGTGCCAGCAGTACGGGACAGGGCACTGAAGCTTTCTTT
few TRBJ2-7 TRBV19 . CASGDYEQYF TGTGCCTCAGGGGACTACGAGCAGTACTTC
many TRBJ1-1 TRBV7-8 . CASSSRLGTEAFF TGTGCCAGCAGCTCACGTCTCGGGACTGAAGCTTTCTTT
. TRBJ2-1 TRBV6-1 TRBD1 CASKRGAGQGNNEQFF TGTGCCAGCAAACGCGGGGCCGGACAGGGGAACAATGAGCAGTTCTTC
many TRBJ2-7 TRBV11-3 TRBD1 CASSTGTVYEQYF TGTGCCAGCAGCACGGGGACAGTTTACGAGCAGTACTTC
. TRBJ1-5 TRBV12-5 . CASAPDYSNQPQHF TGTGCTAGTGCCCCCGATTATAGCAATCAGCCCCAGCATTTT
many TRBJ1-1 TRBV13 . CASSPLREQAFF TGTGCCAGCAGTCCCCTCCGGGAGCAGGCTTTCTTT
. TRBJ1-4 TRBV6-2/TRBV6-3 . CAGATQGGPNEKLFF TGTGCCGGCGCCACTCAGGGAGGCCCTAATGAAAAACTGTTTTTT
many TRBJ2-7 TRBV7-9 . CASSFVSYEQYF TGTGCCAGCAGCTTTGTTTCGTACGAGCAGTACTTC
. TRBJ2-2 TRBV11-3 TRBD1 CASSTPGQGAPNTGELFF TGTGCCAGCAGCACCCCGGGACAGGGGGCTCCTAACACCGGGGAGCTGTTTTTT
many TRBJ2-1 TRBV6-2/TRBV6-3 . CASSPWDPNNEQFF TGTGCCAGCAGCCCCTGGGACCCAAACAATGAGCAGTTCTTC
few TRBJ2-1 TRBV11-3 . CASRILGNEQFF TGTGCCAGCAGGATTTTAGGTAATGAGCAGTTCTTC
many TRBJ2-1 TRBV3-1 . CASSFRQVLANEQFF TGTGCCAGCAGCTTTCGACAGGTCCTCGCCAATGAGCAGTTCTTC